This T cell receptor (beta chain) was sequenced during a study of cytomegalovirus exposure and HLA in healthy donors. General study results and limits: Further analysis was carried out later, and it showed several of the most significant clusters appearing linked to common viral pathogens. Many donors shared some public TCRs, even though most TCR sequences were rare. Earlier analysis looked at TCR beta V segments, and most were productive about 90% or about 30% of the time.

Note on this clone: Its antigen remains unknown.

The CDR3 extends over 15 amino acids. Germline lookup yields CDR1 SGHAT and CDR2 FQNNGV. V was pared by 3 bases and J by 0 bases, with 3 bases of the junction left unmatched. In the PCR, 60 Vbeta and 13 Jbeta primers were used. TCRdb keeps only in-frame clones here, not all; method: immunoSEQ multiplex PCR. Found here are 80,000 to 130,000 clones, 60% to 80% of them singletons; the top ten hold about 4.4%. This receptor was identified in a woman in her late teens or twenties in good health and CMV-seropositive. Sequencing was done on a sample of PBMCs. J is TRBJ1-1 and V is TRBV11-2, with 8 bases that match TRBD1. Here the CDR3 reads CASSLYRGVNTEAFF. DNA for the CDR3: TGTGCCAGCAGCTTGTACAGGGGGGTGAACACTGAAGCTTTCTTT.